This TCR beta chain was sequenced in a study of cytomegalovirus exposure and HLA in healthy donors. PCR employed 60 Vbeta and 13 Jbeta primers. The repertoire was sequenced with immunoSEQ multiplex PCR; TCRdb's copy has only in-frame clones and lacks some. The sample lists 150,000 to 200,000 clones, about 90% occurring once. Whole-study findings and limits: In a later analysis, several top co-occurrence clusters appeared linked to parvovirus B19, influenza, CMV and Epstein-Barr virus. No immune exposure information besides CMV serostatus was available. Productive status was seen about 90% or about 30% of the time for most TCR beta V segments in an earlier analysis.

The V gene's germline CDR1 is SGHAT and CDR2 FQDESV (reference sequence). V lost 1 base, J lost 3 bases, and 10 bases lay in between. The CDR3 is 14 residues long. In the case of this clone: No antigen is known for it.

This receptor was obtained from a girl in the first two years of life in good health and CMV-seronegative. The rearrangement links TRBV11-1 to TRBJ2-7, with D tentatively TRBD1 (5 bases). Sequences were obtained from PBMCs. The CDR3 sequence is CASSLGGSIYEQYF. DNA of the CDR3: TGTGCCAGCAGCTTAGGGGGCAGTATCTACGAGCAGTACTTC.